This paragraph covers one T cell receptor beta chain sequence. As yet, its antigen is unknown. Expressed TCRB transcripts got sequenced, as all isolated RNA was reverse transcribed. Clones were read by immunoSEQ multiplex PCR, and TCRdb kept only the in-frame ones, dropping some. The data show roughly 350,000 clones, approximately 10% seen once. This specimen comes from a study of beta chain features in type 1 diabetes. In the study overall: The patients were much like the healthy donors in age, gender and cell yields. Whole-study results and caveats: Among patients with Type 1 diabetes, TCRB CDR3s were moderately but significantly shorter in every one of the four CD4+ subsets.

The CDR3 consists of 14 residues. Per germline, CDR1 LGHNA and CDR2 YNFKEQ. Trimming left V 1 base short and J 2 bases short, with 7 bases between. The V and J genes are TRBV4-2 and TRBJ2-3; D uncertain. The clonotype originates from a woman aged 25 to 45 in good health. Sequencing was performed on naive CD4+ T cells from blood. DNA of the CDR3: TGTGCCAGCAGCCAAGGTGGCATCACAGATACGCAGTATTTT. Protein product: CASSQGGITDTQYF.